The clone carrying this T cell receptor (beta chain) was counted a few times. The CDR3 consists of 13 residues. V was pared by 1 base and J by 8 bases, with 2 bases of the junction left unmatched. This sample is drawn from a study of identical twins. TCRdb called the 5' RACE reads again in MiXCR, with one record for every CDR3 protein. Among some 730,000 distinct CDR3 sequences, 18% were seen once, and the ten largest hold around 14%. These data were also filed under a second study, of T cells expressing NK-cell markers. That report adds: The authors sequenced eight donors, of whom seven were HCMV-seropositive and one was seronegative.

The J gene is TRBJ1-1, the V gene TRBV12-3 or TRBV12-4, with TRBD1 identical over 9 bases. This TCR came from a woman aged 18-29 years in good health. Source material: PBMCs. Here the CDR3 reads CASSLGGTGEAFF. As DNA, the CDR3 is TGTGCCAGCAGTTTAGGCGGGACAGGGGAAGCTTTCTTT.